What follows are 20 T cell receptor beta chains derived from one specimen sequenced in a study of blood T cell repertoires in COVID-19. Data came from immunoSEQ multiplex PCR; TCRdb stores just in-frame clones and leaves some out. Of 150,000 to 200,000 clones listed, about 88% were seen once; the top ten hold about 2.6%. Sequences were obtained from peripheral blood. These receptors were taken from a middle-aged man with active or convalescent COVID-19.

The chain recombines TRBV6-2 or TRBV6-3 with TRBJ1-2; possibly TRBD1 for D (5 bases). In germline, CDR1 is MNHEY, CDR2 SVGEGT. Trimming took off 4 bases at V and 0 bases at J, with 12 bases between the two ends. CDR3 size: 15 residues. The CDR3 loop is CASSSRVRTNYGYTF. The CDR3 DNA follows: TGTGCCAGCAGTTCCAGGGTGAGAACTAACTATGGCTACACCTTC.

This clone showed up just a few times. The CDR3: CASSLVISRFSSYNEQFF. CDR3 nucleotide sequence: TGTGCCAGCAGCTTAGTAATTTCGCGGTTCAGCTCCTACAATGAGCAGTTCTTC. The rearrangement uses TRBV7-8 and TRBJ2-1; D is unresolved. This CDR3 region has 18 residues. The V end was cut by 1 base, the J end by 0 bases, with 16 bases between. Looked up from germline, CDR1 is SGHVS and CDR2 is FQNEAQ. The complete variable domain, with remaining parts taken from reference TRBV7-8 and TRBJ2-1, reads GAGVSQSPRYKVAKRGQDVALRCDPISGHVSLFWYQQALGQGPEFLTYFQNEAQLDKSGLPSDRFFAERPEGSVSTLKIQRTQQEDSAVYLCASSLVISRFSSYNEQFFGPGTRLTVL.

This clone was observed once. This chain uses TRBV3-1 (or the pseudogene TRBV3-2) with TRBJ1-1, with D unclear. This CDR3 region has 15 residues. Germline CDR1 reads LGHDT; CDR2 reads YNNKEL (reference sequence). V was cut by 2 bases and J by 1 base, with 11 bases left in between. CDR3 amino acids: CASSQTSEGNTEAFF. The CDR3, as DNA: TGTGCCAGCAGCCAAACGAGCGAGGGGAACACTGAAGCTTTCTTT.

As DNA, the CDR3 is TGTGCCAGCAGCCAATCGACATCGATTAATGAAAAACTGTTTTTT. It specifies CASSQSTSINEKLFF. This chain links TRBV16 with TRBJ1-4; D remains unclear. V was trimmed by 0 bases and J by 4 bases, leaving 9 bases between them. The CDR3 has 15 residues. Germline V gene data show CDR1 as KGHSY and CDR2 as FQNENV.

A single count supports this clone. The rearrangement joins TRBV29-1 to TRBJ2-7; D is possibly TRBD2 (7 bases). The CDR3 has 14 amino acids. Trimming removed 7 bases at V and 1 base at J, with 17 bases between. Germline loops: CDR1 SQVTM, CDR2 ANQGSEA. The CDR3 nucleotides are TGCAGCGCTAGAGGGGGGGCCCGTTCCTACGAGCAGTACTTC. It encodes CSARGGARSYEQYF.

The V and J genes are TRBV16 and TRBJ2-5, with TRBD1 identical over 7 bases. Trimming cost V 2 bases and J 3 bases; bases outside gene matches: 15. CDR3 length: 18 amino acids. Germline CDR1 is KGHSY and CDR2 is FQNENV. The CDR3 DNA follows: TGTGCCAGCAGCCAAGCTACTCGGGGCGGCAGGGGGAAAGAGACCCAGTACTTC. Protein product: CASSQATRGGRGKETQYF.

The chain uses TRBV2 and TRBJ1-2, with 7 bases lining up with TRBD1. From germline, CDR1 is SNHLY and CDR2 FYNNEI. The V gene end was trimmed by 2 bases and the J gene end by 3 bases; junction bases not matched to a gene: 15. CDR3 length: 18 residues. CDR3 sequence reads: CASSESEGDSTSDYGYTF. The CDR3 coding sequence is TGTGCCAGCAGTGAATCGGAGGGGGACAGTACCTCAGACTATGGCTACACCTTC.

The chain joins TRBV5-1 to TRBJ2-5; D gene uncertain. This CDR3 comprises 15 residues. The germline CDR1 and CDR2 sequences are SGHRS and YFSETQ. The ends were cut back, 4 bases at V and 2 bases at J, with 15 bases in the middle. DNA of the CDR3: TGCGCCAGCAGCCCTGCGGCAGAATGGCAAGAGACCCAGTACTTC. Amino acids: CASSPAAEWQETQYF.

This clone was counted only a few times. The chain is built from TRBV27 and TRBJ1-2, with D perhaps matching TRBD1 (6 bases). Germline-derived CDR1 and CDR2 are MNHEY and SMNVEV (reference sequence). The length of the CDR3 is 15 residues. Deletions cut 5 bases from V and 6 bases from J, with 19 bases between. CDR3 in amino acids: CASSLQQGSFNGYTF. Written as DNA, the CDR3 is TGTGCCAGCAGTCTTCAACAGGGCTCGTTCAATGGCTACACCTTC.

This rearrangement joins TRBV7-2 to TRBJ2-2, with TRBD2 matching 9 bases. The CDR3 extends over 16 amino acids. CDR1 is SGHTA, CDR2 FQGNSA, per germline. The V and J ends lost 1 base and 5 bases, in that order; junction bases with no gene match: 5. CDR3: CASSLEGLAVTGELFF. In nucleotides, the CDR3 is TGTGCCAGCAGCTTAGAGGGACTAGCCGTAACCGGGGAGCTGTTTTTT.

The rearrangement uses TRBV29-1 and TRBJ1-2; possibly TRBD1 for D (5 bases). V was clipped by 6 bases and J by 1 base, with 12 bases between them. The germline V gene has CDR1 SQVTM and CDR2 ANQGSEA. This CDR3 comprises 13 residues. The chain's CDR3 is CSVSDSYNYGYTF. CDR3 DNA sequence: TGCAGCGTGTCAGACAGTTATAACTATGGCTACACCTTC.

This sequence joins TRBV7-8 and TRBJ1-6; 8 bases align to TRBD1. V shed 2 bases and J 13 bases; nucleotides not matched to a gene: 7. The CDR3 totals 14 residues. From germline, CDR1 is SGHVS and CDR2 FQNEAQ. For the CDR3, the DNA is TGTGCCAGCAGCTTAAGTCGGGACAGGATGCCCCTCCACTTT. Translated, it gives CASSLSRDRMPLHF.

This rearrangement joins TRBV3-1 (or the pseudogene TRBV3-2) to TRBJ1-2; weak D call: TRBD1 (6 bases). The germline V gene encodes CDR1 LGHDT and CDR2 YNNKEL (reference sequence). The CDR3 sequence is 15 residues long. With 4 bases removed from V and 7 bases from J, the gap between germline ends came to 19 bases. This CDR3 is CASSPLIQGSSGYTF. In nucleotides, the CDR3 is TGTGCCAGCAGCCCCCTTATACAGGGTTCTTCTGGCTACACCTTC.

This chain connects TRBV7-3 to TRBJ1-1, with TRBD1 matching 7 bases. Germline CDR1 is SGHTA and CDR2 is FQGTGA. Trimming cost V 5 bases and J 2 bases; bases outside gene matches: 5. The CDR3 extends over 14 amino acids. The CDR3 DNA reads TGTGCCAGCAGCGTGAACAGGGGAAACACTGAAGCTTTCTTT. This gives the protein CASSVNRGNTEAFF.

The V gene is TRBV7-2, the J gene TRBJ2-3, with D unclear. There are 12 residues in the CDR3. V gave up 5 bases and J gave up 6 bases, with 9 bases separating them. Germline V gene sequence: CDR1 SGHTA, CDR2 FQGNSA. In nucleotides, the CDR3 is TGTGCCAGCAGCCGCCCGGAGGATACGCAGTATTTT. Translating it yields CASSRPEDTQYF.

This clone was observed a few times. The chain is built from TRBV12-5 and TRBJ2-7, with 9 bases aligning to TRBD1. J was trimmed by 4 bases and V by 4 bases; bases with no gene match: 11. CDR3 length: 16 residues. The germline gives CDR1 LGHNT, CDR2 FRNRAP. This CDR3 reads CASGSYYSGQGYEQYF. In nucleotides, the CDR3 is TGTGCTAGTGGTTCGTACTACTCGGGACAGGGTTACGAGCAGTACTTC.

This clone was detected only a few times. The sample has other DNA sequences that encode this CDR3 too. The CDR3 bases are TGTGCCAGTAGTAAAACAGATTCCTACGAGCAGTACTTC. It is translated as CASSKTDSYEQYF. The chain employs TRBV19 and TRBJ2-7; no reliable D call. CDR1 is LNHDA, CDR2 SQIVND, per germline (reference sequence). V dropped 4 bases and J dropped 1 base, with 8 bases sitting between them. The CDR3 contains 13 residues.

The chain couples TRBV14 to TRBJ1-2; 7 bases align to TRBD1. CDR1 is SGHDN and CDR2 is FVKESK in the germline V gene. V shed 4 bases and J 8 bases; nucleotides not matched to a gene: 7. The CDR3 contains 13 residues. CDR3 region: CASSRPTGDGYTF. DNA for the CDR3: TGTGCCAGCAGCCGACCCACAGGGGACGGCTACACCTTC.

The rearrangement uses TRBV29-1 and TRBJ2-6, with 12 positions matching TRBD2. The CDR3 contains 17 residues. Unmatched junction bases numbered 5, after V lost 1 base and J lost 4 bases. Germline V gives CDR1 SQVTM, CDR2 ANQGSEA. For the CDR3, the DNA is TGCAGCGTTGAAGGGACTAGCGGGGCGGCGGGGGCCAACGTCCTGACTTTC. Residues: CSVEGTSGAAGANVLTF.

This chain uses TRBV5-1 with TRBJ1-6; 11 nucleotides match TRBD1. Germline V CDR1 and CDR2: SGHRS, YFSETQ. CDR3 length: 16 amino acids. Unmatched junction bases numbered 2, after V lost 4 bases and J lost 2 bases. CDR3 in amino acids: CASSRTGGAYNSPLHF. The CDR3 region has the DNA TGCGCCAGCAGCAGGACAGGGGGCGCCTATAATTCACCCCTCCACTTT.